A single T cell receptor beta chain is shown here with its context. Antigen specificity is unknown. The study sampled nominally healthy donors, though unrecorded immune exposures were likely. The source of the sample is a study of cytomegalovirus exposure and HLA in healthy donors. Notes on the study in general: The CMV antigen specificity of a few CMV-associated chains was confirmed through in vitro analysis. Several of the most significant clusters appeared linked to common viral pathogens, based on a later analysis.

Germline lookup yields CDR1 WSHSY and CDR2 SAAADI. Trimming at V came to 6 bases and at J to 5 bases, leaving 4 bases not matched to a gene. The CDR3 consists of 14 residues. The PCR used 60 Vbeta and 13 Jbeta primers. Clones were sequenced by immunoSEQ multiplex PCR, and TCRdb holds only the in-frame ones, with some missing. This table has 150,000 to 200,000 clones, around 78% appearing once. The V and J genes are TRBV10-2 and TRBJ2-3, with 11 bases that match TRBD2. Source material: PBMCs. The origin of this receptor is a woman in her thirties or forties in good health and CMV-seronegative. The CDR3 coding sequence is TGCGCCAGCAGCCAACTAGCGGGGGTAGATACGCAGTATTTT. Its protein product is CASSQLAGVDTQYF.